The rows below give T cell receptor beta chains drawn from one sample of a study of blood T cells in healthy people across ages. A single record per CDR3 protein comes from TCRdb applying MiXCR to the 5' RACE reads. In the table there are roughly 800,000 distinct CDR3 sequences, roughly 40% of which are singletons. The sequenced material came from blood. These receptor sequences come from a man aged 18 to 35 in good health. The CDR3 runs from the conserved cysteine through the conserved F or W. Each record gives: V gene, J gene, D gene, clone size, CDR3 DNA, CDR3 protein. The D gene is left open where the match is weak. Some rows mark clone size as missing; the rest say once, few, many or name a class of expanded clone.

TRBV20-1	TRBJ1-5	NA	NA	TGCAGTGCTAGATTGTCCAGGAATAGCAATCAGCCCCAGCATTTT	CSARLSRNSNQPQHF
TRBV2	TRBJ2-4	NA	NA	TGTGCCAGCAGTGAGGAGGGCTCGGGGGTCATTCAGTACTTC	CASSEEGSGVIQYF
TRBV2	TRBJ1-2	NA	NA	TGTGCCAGCAGTGAAGGATCGGACGGGCACTATGGCTACACCTTC	CASSEGSDGHYGYTF
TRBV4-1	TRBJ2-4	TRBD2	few	TGCGCCAGCAGCCAAGGCTTGAGCGGGGGGGATATAAGGGACATTCAGTACTTC	CASSQGLSGGDIRDIQYF
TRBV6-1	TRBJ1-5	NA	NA	TGTGCCAGCAGTGAAGTCAGAAATTATCAGCCCCAGCATTTT	CASSEVRNYQPQHF
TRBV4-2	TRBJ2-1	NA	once	TGTGCCAGCAGCCCGGAAAACCGCTTAACTGCCTACAATGAGCAGTTCTTC	CASSPENRLTAYNEQFF
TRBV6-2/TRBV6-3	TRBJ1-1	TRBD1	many	TGTGCCAGCAGTTACTCGATCTCAGGGGGCACTGAAGCTTTCTTT	CASSYSISGGTEAFF
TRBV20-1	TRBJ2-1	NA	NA	TGCAGTGCTAGAGATCGTCGGGCTGGGGATGAGCAGTTCTTC	CSARDRRAGDEQFF
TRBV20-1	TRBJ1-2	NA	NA	TGCAGTGCTACAAACAGGCGCGGCTACACCTTC	CSATNRRGYTF
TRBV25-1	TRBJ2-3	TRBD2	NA	TGTGCCAGCAGTGACCTTAGCGGGGGGGTCATGGATACGCAGTATTTT	CASSDLSGGVMDTQYF
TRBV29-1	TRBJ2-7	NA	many	TGCAGCGTTGAAGCTGGCGGAAGCTCCTACGAGCAGTACTTC	CSVEAGGSSYEQYF
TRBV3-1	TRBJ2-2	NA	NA	TGTGCCAGCAGTAACGAACAGGGAAGGACCGGGGAGCTGTTTTTT	CASSNEQGRTGELFF
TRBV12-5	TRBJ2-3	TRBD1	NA	TGTGCTAGTGAGAAGGGGGGACAGGGTCCCGCAGATACGCAGTATTTT	CASEKGGQGPADTQYF
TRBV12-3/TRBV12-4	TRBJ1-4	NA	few	TGTGCCAGCAGTTTAGAAACAGCAACTAATGAAAAACTGTTTTTT	CASSLETATNEKLFF
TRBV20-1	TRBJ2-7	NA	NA	TGCAGTGCTAGAGATCAGGGTTCAGTGACAGGCAACTCCTACGAGCAGTACTTC	CSARDQGSVTGNSYEQYF
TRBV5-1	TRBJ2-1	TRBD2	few	TGCGCCAGCAGGCCGGGACTAGCGGGGGCTTCCTACAATGAGCAGTTCTTC	CASRPGLAGASYNEQFF
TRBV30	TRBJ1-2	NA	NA	TGTGCCTGGAGTGTACGGGAACGTCACACCTTC	CAWSVRERHTF
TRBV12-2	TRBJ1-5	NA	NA	TGTGCAAGTCGTCCAAAATGGTACCCTCGTGGGGACGGCAATCAGCCCCAGCATTTT	CASRPKWYPRGDGNQPQHF
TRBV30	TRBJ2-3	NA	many	TGTGCCTCCGGGCGTGGTACGCAGTATTTT	CASGRGTQYF
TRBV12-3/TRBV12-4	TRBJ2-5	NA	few	TGTGCCAGCAGGGACAATTCGGCGTACAATGAGCAGTACTTC	CASRDNSAYNEQYF
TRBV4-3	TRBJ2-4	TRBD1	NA	TGCGCCAGCAACCAAGATGGGGACAGGGTCCAGCGTAGAGTTCAGTACTTC	CASNQDGDRVQRRVQYF
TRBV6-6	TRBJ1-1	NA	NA	TGTGCCAGCAGTTACAACTTAGAAGCTTTCTTT	CASSYNLEAFF
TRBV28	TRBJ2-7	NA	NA	TGTGCCTCAGCATTCAGGTCCTACGAGCAGTACTTC	CASAFRSYEQYF
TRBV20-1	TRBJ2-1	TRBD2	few	TGCAGTGCTAGTGTTGGCGGGGGGTTGTACAATGAGCAGTTCTTC	CSASVGGGLYNEQFF